These T cell receptor beta chains were read from a single sample in a study of vaccination and CD4 T cells after COVID-19. The antigens for these receptors are not known. From the PCR reads, TCRdb called clonotypes with MiXCR, one entry per CDR3 protein. The sample has more than 11,000 distinct CDR3 sequences, roughly 50% seen once. The sequencing sample was made of CD4+ T cells from blood, cultured in vitro. The receptors stem from a human donor who had recovered from COVID-19. The CDR3 runs from the conserved cysteine through the conserved F or W. A D gene is named only where the DNA matches it firmly. A row's size may be missing; if present it is once, few, many or a size class.

>-|TRBJ1-2|TRBV10-3|-
CAKSGDRDYGYTF
TGTGCCAAGTCGGGGGACCGGGACTATGGCTACACCTTC
>once|TRBJ1-4|TRBV28|-
CASSLSGRATNEKLFF
TGTGCCAGCAGTTTATCTGGGCGCGCAACTAATGAAAAACTGTTTTTT
>-|TRBJ2-7|TRBV7-7|-
CASSLARGETYEQYF
TGTGCTAGCAGCTTAGCGCGCGGAGAAACCTACGAGCAGTACTTC
>-|TRBJ2-5|TRBV2|-
CASSRGSQETQYF
TGTGCCAGCAGTCGAGGATCGCAAGAGACCCAGTACTTC
>few|TRBJ2-2|TRBV6-5|TRBD1
CASSYSIGTANTGELFF
TGTGCCAGCAGTTACTCGATAGGGACAGCGAACACCGGGGAGCTGTTTTTT
>few|TRBJ2-7|TRBV7-3|-
CASSSTGGQGMSYEQYF
TGTGCCAGCAGCTCGACCGGCGGGCAGGGGATGAGCTACGAGCAGTACTTC
>-|TRBJ1-6|TRBV6-1|TRBD1
CASSQDRGIGSPLHF
TGTGCCAGCAGTCAAGACAGGGGTATTGGTTCACCCCTCCACTTT
>-|TRBJ1-2|TRBV10-3|-
CAISALGFSTTPGGNGYTF
TGTGCCATCAGTGCTTTGGGGTTTTCTACCACCCCAGGCGGTAATGGCTACACCTTC
>few|TRBJ2-7|TRBV20-1|TRBD2
CSASLTSGGYEQYF
TGCAGTGCTAGCCTCACTAGCGGGGGGTACGAGCAGTACTTC
>-|TRBJ2-5|TRBV27|-
CASSLGQYQETQYF
TGTGCCAGCAGTTTAGGCCAGTACCAAGAGACCCAGTACTTC
>-|TRBJ1-5|TRBV6-1|-
CASSTSQKTNQPQHF
TGTGCCAGCAGTACGTCCCAGAAAACTAATCAGCCCCAGCATTTT
>-|TRBJ2-7|TRBV6-5|TRBD2
CASSYAVRRGASYEQYF
TGTGCCAGCAGTTACGCGGTGAGGCGGGGGGCATCCTACGAGCAGTACTTC
>few|TRBJ1-5|TRBV20-1|TRBD1
CSAIRQGIDQPQHF
TGCAGTGCTATTCGACAGGGGATCGATCAGCCCCAGCATTTT
>-|TRBJ2-2|TRBV30|-
CAWNPQGTGELFF
TGTGCCTGGAATCCCCAAGGCACCGGGGAGCTGTTTTTT
>-|TRBJ2-7|TRBV6-5|-
CASSSLPGAYEQYF
TGTGCCAGCAGTTCTTTGCCAGGGGCCTACGAGCAGTACTTC
>few|TRBJ2-3|TRBV21-1|-
CASTDTQYF
TGTGCCAGCACAGATACGCAGTATTTT
>few|TRBJ2-2|TRBV19|-
CASSRHYPTNTGELFF
TGTGCCAGTAGTAGGCACTACCCGACGAACACCGGGGAGCTGTTTTTT
>-|TRBJ2-3|TRBV10-3|-
CAISDGTDTQYF
TGTGCCATCAGTGATGGCACAGATACGCAGTATTTT
>few|TRBJ2-7|TRBV6-1|TRBD1
CASRPPRQGDNEQYF
TGTGCCAGCAGGCCGCCACGACAGGGAGACAACGAGCAGTACTTC
>-|TRBJ1-1|TRBV7-6|TRBD1
CASGLGANRGGVNTEAFF
TGTGCCAGCGGCTTAGGGGCCAACAGGGGCGGGGTGAACACTGAAGCTTTCTTT
>few|TRBJ1-5|TRBV10-3|-
CAISVAGDYQPQHF
TGTGCCATCAGTGTCGCAGGGGACTATCAGCCCCAGCATTTT
>-|TRBJ2-5|TRBV19|TRBD2
CASSVRLARVETQYF
TGTGCCAGTAGTGTTCGACTAGCGCGGGTAGAGACCCAGTACTTC
>-|TRBJ2-5|TRBV20-1|TRBD2
CSAIGLAGGYQETQYF
TGCAGTGCTATTGGACTAGCGGGGGGGTACCAAGAGACCCAGTACTTC
>-|TRBJ2-5|TRBV5-6|-
CASSLVGGQKETQYF
TGTGCCAGCAGCTTGGTGGGGGGACAGAAAGAGACCCAGTACTTC
>-|TRBJ2-3|TRBV7-9|TRBD1
CASSLRTGLVGTQYF
TGTGCCAGCAGCTTAAGGACAGGGCTTGTAGGTACGCAGTATTTT
>once|TRBJ2-7|TRBV7-2|TRBD2
CASNSPSGSFYEQYF
TGTGCCAGCAACTCCCCAAGCGGGAGTTTCTACGAGCAGTACTTC
>-|TRBJ1-1|TRBV7-2|-
CASSFSGGDTEAFF
TGTGCCAGCAGCTTTAGCGGTGGGGACACTGAAGCTTTCTTT